The 10 T cell receptor beta chains below all came from one sample that was sequenced in a study of radiotherapy plus CTLA-4 blockade in lung cancer (dated 2018 in TCRdb). Library preparation was by the immunoSEQ multiplex PCR assay. Not all clones reach the TCRdb copy of this immuneACCESS table, which keeps in-frame sequences only. Checked studies attribute under half of the gap to unresolved V genes and leave the rest unexplained. The sample records 60,000 to 75,000 clones, 76% of which are singletons. The ten most abundant clones make up approximately 16% of the sample. This material consisted of peripheral blood, taken from a patient treated with radiotherapy plus ipilimumab. These receptors all come from a human donor with non-small cell lung cancer whose response to radiotherapy plus ipilimumab could not be evaluated. Some clones in this sample may be carry-over from other donors' samples.

This chain uses TRBV18 with TRBJ2-7, with D possibly matching TRBD1 (5 bases). CDR1 is KGHSH, CDR2 LQKENI, per germline. V lost 5 bases to trimming and J lost 2 bases, with 10 bases between them. The CDR3 length is 13 residues. The CDR3 nucleotides are TGTGCCAGCTCATTACTACAGGCCTACGAGCAGTACTTC. Translation gives CASSLLQAYEQYF.

The CDR3 DNA reads TGCGCCAGCAGCCAAGATACCCGGTTCTCTGGAAACACCATATATTTT. Translation gives CASSQDTRFSGNTIYF. The chain recombines TRBV4-3 with TRBJ1-3; no firm D call. Looked up from germline, CDR1 is LGHNA and CDR2 is YSLEER. The CDR3 is 16 residues long. With 0 bases removed from V and 0 bases from J, the gap between germline ends came to 9 bases.

The sample holds a few counts of this clone. The V call is TRBV6-5, the J call TRBJ1-3, with D possibly being TRBD1 (6 bases). The CDR3 contains 15 residues. Germline CDR1 MNHEY, CDR2 SVGAGI. V dropped 6 bases and J dropped 0 bases, with 12 bases sitting between them. CDR3 in amino acids: CASSSDRSSGNTIYF. In DNA form, the CDR3 reads TGTGCCAGCAGCTCCGACAGGAGCTCTGGAAACACCATATATTTT.

The V and J genes are TRBV4-1 and TRBJ2-1; TRBD2 agrees at 8 bases. In germline, CDR1 is MGHRA, CDR2 YSYEKL. The CDR3 is made up of 16 amino acids. V was clipped by 1 base and J by 8 bases; unmatched bases: 10. The CDR3, as DNA: TGCGCCAGCAGCCAAGGCGGTAGCGGGGTAAGTGATGAGCAGTTCTTC. Translation: CASSQGGSGVSDEQFF.

This sequence joins TRBV5-6 and TRBJ2-7, with 8 positions matching TRBD1. Germline V gives CDR1 SGHDT, CDR2 YYEEEE. CDR3 length equals 16 residues. Unmatched junction bases numbered 9, after V lost 4 bases and J lost 0 bases. Here the CDR3 reads CASSLTGGRFSYEQYF. Here the CDR3 DNA reads TGTGCCAGCAGCCTAACAGGGGGACGATTCTCCTACGAGCAGTACTTC. Together with reference TRBV5-6 and TRBJ2-7, the CDR3 gives the full variable domain: DAGVTQSPTHLIKTRGQQVTLRCSPKSGHDTVSWYQQALGQGPQFIFQYYEEEERQRGNFPDRFSGHQFPNYSSELNVNALLLGDSALYLCASSLTGGRFSYEQYFGPGTRLTVT.

This clone showed up just a few times. The J gene is TRBJ2-5, the V gene TRBV4-2, with D possibly being TRBD2 (6 bases). The CDR3 loop spans 15 amino acids. V dropped 4 bases and J dropped 5 bases, with 17 bases sitting between them. CDR1 and CDR2 from the germline V gene are LGHNA and YNFKEQ. The CDR3 coding sequence is TGTGCCAGCAGCCTCGGAGGGTCGGGCGGGGAGACCCAGTACTTC. Protein sequence: CASSLGGSGGETQYF.

Concerning this clone: Other DNA sequences from this sample encode an identical CDR3 as well. V usage is TRBV5-1 and J usage is TRBJ1-6, with TRBD1 identical over 8 bases. CDR1 is SGHRS and CDR2 is YFSETQ in the germline V gene. The CDR3 is 15 amino acids. With V trimmed by 0 bases and J by 7 bases, 3 bases remained unmatched. The CDR3 loop reads CASSLGTGNNSPLHF. The CDR3 DNA sequence: TGCGCCAGCAGCTTGGGGACAGGGAACAATTCACCCCTCCACTTT. Using reference TRBV5-1 and TRBJ1-6 for the parts outside the CDR3, the full variable domain is KAGVTQTPRYLIKTRGQQVTLSCSPISGHRSVSWYQQTPGQGLQFLFEYFSETQRNKGNFPGRFSGRQFSNSRSEMNVSTLELGDSALYLCASSLGTGNNSPLHFGNGTRLTVT.

V is TRBV6-6 and J is TRBJ1-4; a weak D match, TRBD1 (5 bases). The V gene lost 5 bases and the J gene lost 0 bases, with 13 bases spanning the gap. Germline CDR1 reads MNHNY; CDR2 reads SVGAGI (reference sequence). The CDR3 loop spans 16 amino acids. In nucleotides, the CDR3 is TGTGCCAGCAGTACGCAGGGATTTGCAACTAATGAAAAACTGTTTTTT. Protein sequence: CASSTQGFATNEKLFF.

To note about this clone: Other nucleotide sequences in the sample specify the same CDR3. The chain has TRBV7-2 and TRBJ2-5; D perhaps matches TRBD1 (5 bases). The germline V gene has CDR1 SGHTA and CDR2 FQGNSA. This CDR3 is 14 amino acids long. V was trimmed by 0 bases and J by 4 bases, leaving 9 bases between them. The CDR3 here is CASSLAGARETQYF. In DNA form, the CDR3 reads TGTGCCAGCAGCTTAGCAGGGGCGCGAGAGACCCAGTACTTC.

The gene calls are TRBV19 and TRBJ1-5, with TRBD1 as a possible D gene (5 bases). The CDR3 is 14 amino acids. With 7 bases removed from V and 0 bases from J, the gap between germline ends came to 10 bases. Per the germline V gene, CDR1 is LNHDA and CDR2 is SQIVND (reference sequence). CDR3 bases: TGTGCCAGTACAAGGGGTTTTAGCAATCAGCCCCAGCATTTT. It specifies CASTRGFSNQPQHF.